This is a list of T cell receptor beta chains from one sample in a study of blood T cell repertoires in COVID-19. Profiling relied on immunoSEQ multiplex PCR, and the TCRdb table lists in-frame clones only, not all of them. The sample includes around 250,000 clones, about 91% of them seen just once. The sample comprised PBMCs or T cells enriched from blood (not recorded which). These TCRs come from a human donor in a cohort exposed to, infected with or recovered from COVID-19 (not recorded which). The donor label of this sample is uncertain. Both conserved end residues are part of each CDR3. D genes are given only for firm matches. Size values are once, few and many counts, or a class for expanded clones, and some rows have none.

v_call,clone_size,j_call,d_call,cdr3_aa,cdr3_nt
TRBV7-2,-,TRBJ2-3,TRBD2,CASSFSSGLAGGKDTQYF,TGTGCCAGCAGCTTCTCTTCGGGACTAGCGGGGGGGAAAGATACGCAGTATTTT
TRBV5-1,-,TRBJ1-5,-,CASLDQPQHF,TGCGCCAGCCTCGATCAGCCCCAGCATTTT
TRBV19,-,TRBJ2-1,TRBD2,CASALLAVNNEQFF,TGTGCCAGTGCATTACTAGCGGTAAACAATGAGCAGTTCTTC
TRBV10-1,once,TRBJ1-2,-,CASSPRAPRDYGYTF,TGCGCCAGCAGTCCCAGGGCCCCACGAGACTATGGCTACACCTTC
TRBV24-1,-,TRBJ1-4,TRBD1,CATSDKPGTGGGKLFF,TGTGCCACCAGTGATAAGCCCGGGACAGGGGGTGGAAAACTGTTTTTT
TRBV7-9,-,TRBJ2-7,-,CASSPGALSSYEQYF,TGTGCCAGCAGCCCAGGGGCCCTGAGCTCCTACGAGCAGTACTTC
TRBV7-9,-,TRBJ2-1,-,CASSLPQDGAWKDEQFF,TGTGCCAGCAGCTTACCGCAGGATGGGGCTTGGAAGGATGAGCAGTTCTTC
TRBV5-1,-,TRBJ2-3,TRBD2,CASSRENGLAPLVDTQYF,TGCGCCAGCAGCCGGGAGAACGGACTAGCCCCTCTGGTCGATACGCAGTATTTT
TRBV24-1,-,TRBJ1-5,-,CATSDSRTGGNQPQHF,TGTGCCACCAGTGATTCCCGGACGGGGGGCAATCAGCCCCAGCATTTT
TRBV3-1/TRBV3-2,-,TRBJ1-4,-,CASSRTGEGKLFF,TGTGCCAGCAGCCGCACGGGGGAGGGGAAACTGTTTTTT
TRBV6-2/TRBV6-3,few,TRBJ2-5,TRBD2,CASGQRGGEGETQYF,TGTGCCAGCGGCCAGCGGGGGGGCGAAGGAGAGACCCAGTACTTC
TRBV19,-,TRBJ2-2,-,CASSASLWAANTGELFF,TGTGCCAGTAGTGCCTCGCTGTGGGCCGCGAACACCGGGGAGCTGTTTTTT
TRBV5-3,-,TRBJ1-2,-,CARSLAPGIKYYGYTF,TGTGCCAGAAGCTTGGCTCCAGGGATTAAATACTATGGCTACACCTTC
TRBV7-9,-,TRBJ1-2,-,CASSTLDRVYGYTF,TGTGCCAGCTCTACATTAGACAGAGTCTATGGCTACACCTTC
TRBV10-1,-,TRBJ2-3,TRBD1,CASSEWAGGGTQYF,TGCGCCAGCAGTGAGTGGGCAGGGGGCGGTACGCAGTATTTT
TRBV18,-,TRBJ2-5,-,CASSVEPKKRETQYF,TGTGCCAGCTCAGTGGAGCCCAAAAAGCGGGAGACCCAGTACTTC
TRBV7-8,-,TRBJ2-1,TRBD2,CASSLGSSGGVSSYNEQFF,TGTGCCAGCAGCTTAGGGAGTAGCGGGGGGGTAAGCTCCTACAATGAGCAGTTCTTC
TRBV12-3/TRBV12-4,few,TRBJ2-2,-,CASSLGGAGELFF,TGTGCCAGCAGTCTCGGAGGGGCCGGGGAGCTGTTTTTT
TRBV4-1,-,TRBJ2-4,TRBD2,CASSQNLFSWGSGLAKNIQYF,TGCGCCAGCAGCCAGAATCTTTTCTCTTGGGGTAGCGGGTTAGCCAAAAACATTCAGTACTTC
TRBV5-4,-,TRBJ1-1,-,CASREGVNTEAFF,TGTGCCAGCAGGGAGGGCGTGAACACTGAAGCTTTCTTT
TRBV7-8,-,TRBJ1-6,-,CASSPPRLLNSPLHF,TGTGCCAGCAGCCCTCCGAGACTGCTTAATTCACCCCTCCACTTT
TRBV4-1,-,TRBJ2-6,-,CASSGMRGTGTGANVLTF,TGCGCCAGCAGCGGTATGAGGGGAACAGGGACCGGGGCCAACGTCCTGACTTTC
TRBV7-2,few,TRBJ2-2,-,CASSPGGYTGELFF,TGTGCCAGCAGCCCCGGGGGTTACACCGGGGAGCTGTTTTTT
TRBV11-2,-,TRBJ2-7,-,CASSLAGPGTTVYEQYF,TGTGCCAGCAGCTTAGCGGGCCCTGGGACAACAGTCTACGAGCAGTACTTC
TRBV30,-,TRBJ2-3,-,CAWGPLWGVDTQYF,TGTGCCTGGGGCCCTCTATGGGGGGTGGATACGCAGTATTTT
TRBV5-6,-,TRBJ2-5,TRBD1,CASSLDGQGRETQYF,TGTGCCAGCAGCTTGGATGGACAGGGGAGGGAGACCCAGTACTTC
TRBV19,-,TRBJ1-4,-,CASSIVAAGGFNEKLFF,TGTGCCAGTAGTATAGTCGCAGCAGGAGGCTTTAATGAAAAACTGTTTTTT
TRBV4-1,-,TRBJ2-6,-,CASSRAGLLSGANVLTF,TGCGCCAGCAGCCGGGCAGGGCTCCTCTCTGGGGCCAACGTCCTGACTTTC
TRBV5-1,-,TRBJ1-6,-,CASSLRPWGQGYNSPLHF,TGCGCCAGCAGCTTGAGGCCGTGGGGCCAGGGGTATAATTCACCCCTCCACTTT